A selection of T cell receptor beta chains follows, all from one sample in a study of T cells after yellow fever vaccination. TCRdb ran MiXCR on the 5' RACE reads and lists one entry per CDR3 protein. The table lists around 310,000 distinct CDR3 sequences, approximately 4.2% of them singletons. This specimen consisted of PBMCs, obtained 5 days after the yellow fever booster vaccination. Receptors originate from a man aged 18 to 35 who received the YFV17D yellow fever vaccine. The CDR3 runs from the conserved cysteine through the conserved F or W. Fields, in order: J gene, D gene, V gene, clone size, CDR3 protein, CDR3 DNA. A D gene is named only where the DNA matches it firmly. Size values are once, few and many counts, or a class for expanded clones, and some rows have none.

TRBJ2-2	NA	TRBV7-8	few	CASSLVGQRFAGELFF	TGTGCCAGCAGCTTAGTGGGGCAGCGGTTTGCCGGGGAGCTGTTTTTT
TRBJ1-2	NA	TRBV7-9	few	CASSPGRDGSGYTF	TGTGCCAGCAGCCCGGGGAGGGATGGAAGCGGCTACACCTTC
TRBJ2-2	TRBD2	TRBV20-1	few	CSARGASGDTGELFF	TGCAGTGCTAGAGGGGCTAGCGGGGACACCGGGGAGCTGTTTTTT
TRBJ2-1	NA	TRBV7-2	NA	CASSLVPSGQFF	TGTGCCAGCAGCTTAGTTCCTTCTGGGCAGTTCTTC
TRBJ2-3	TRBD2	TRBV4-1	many	CASSQELASSTDTQYF	TGCGCCAGCAGCCAAGAACTAGCGTCTAGCACAGATACGCAGTATTTT
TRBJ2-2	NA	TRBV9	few	CASSLSGTRDTGELFF	TGTGCCAGCAGCCTGTCCGGGACCCGGGACACCGGGGAGCTGTTTTTT
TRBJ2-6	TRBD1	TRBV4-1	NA	CASSHWGTGPSGANVLTF	TGCGCCAGCAGCCATTGGGGGACAGGGCCCTCTGGGGCCAACGTCCTGACTTTC
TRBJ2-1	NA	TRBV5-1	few	CASRSDGPSYNEQFF	TGCGCCAGCAGATCTGACGGCCCATCCTACAATGAGCAGTTCTTC
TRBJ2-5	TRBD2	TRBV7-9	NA	CASSFERGAQETQYF	TGTGCCAGCAGCTTTGAGCGGGGGGCCCAAGAGACCCAGTACTTC
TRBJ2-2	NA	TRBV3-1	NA	CASSQGYTGELFF	TGTGCCAGCAGCCAGGGGTACACCGGGGAGCTGTTTTTT
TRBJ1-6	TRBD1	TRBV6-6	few	CASSLTGGMNSPLHF	TGTGCCAGCAGTTTAACAGGGGGCATGAATTCACCCCTCCACTTT
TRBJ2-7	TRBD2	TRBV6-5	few	CASSYSGVLYEQYF	TGTGCCAGCAGTTATAGCGGGGTCCTCTACGAGCAGTACTTC
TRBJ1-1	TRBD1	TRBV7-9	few	CASSNWGGGMGNTEAFF	TGTGCCAGCAGCAACTGGGGAGGGGGCATGGGGAACACTGAAGCTTTCTTT
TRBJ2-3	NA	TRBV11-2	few	CASSLDPGSPDTQYF	TGTGCCAGCAGCTTAGACCCCGGGAGTCCAGATACGCAGTATTTT
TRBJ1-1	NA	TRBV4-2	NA	CASSQGTAAQPEAFF	TGTGCCAGCAGCCAAGGGACAGCGGCCCAGCCTGAAGCTTTCTTT
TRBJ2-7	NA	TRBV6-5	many	CASSYQGVNEQYF	TGTGCCAGCAGTTACCAGGGAGTCAACGAGCAGTACTTC
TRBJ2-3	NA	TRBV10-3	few	CAIGTDTQYF	TGTGCCATCGGAACAGATACGCAGTATTTT
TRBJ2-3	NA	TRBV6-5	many	CASSADDVGRGTDTQYF	TGTGCCAGCAGTGCAGACGACGTGGGACGTGGCACAGATACGCAGTATTTT
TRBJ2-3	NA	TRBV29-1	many	CSVETGRDPSDTQYF	TGCAGCGTTGAGACGGGGAGAGACCCCTCGGATACGCAGTATTTT
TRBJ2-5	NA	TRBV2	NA	CASSERLNYEGTQYF	TGTGCCAGCAGTGAAAGGCTCAATTATGAAGGGACCCAGTACTTC
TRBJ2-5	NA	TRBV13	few	CASSLTEEETQYF	TGTGCCAGCAGCTTAACGGAGGAAGAGACCCAGTACTTC
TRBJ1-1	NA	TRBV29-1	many	CSVPSVPEAFF	TGCAGCGTTCCCTCAGTTCCTGAAGCTTTCTTT
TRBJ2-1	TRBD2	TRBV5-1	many	CASSLGLAGGGEQFF	TGCGCCAGCAGCCTGGGACTAGCGGGGGGCGGGGAGCAGTTCTTC
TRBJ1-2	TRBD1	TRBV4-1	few	CASSQPYRGSYGYTF	TGCGCCAGCAGCCAACCCTACAGGGGAAGCTATGGCTACACCTTC
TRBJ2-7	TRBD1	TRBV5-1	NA	CASGGQGHSYEQYF	TGCGCCAGCGGCGGACAGGGACATTCTTACGAGCAGTACTTC
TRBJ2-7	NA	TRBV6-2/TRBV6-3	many	CASSYEQQRGMFMEQYF	TGTGCCAGCAGTTATGAGCAACAGCGAGGGATGTTTATGGAGCAGTACTTC
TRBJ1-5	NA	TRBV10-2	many	CASSEWGGNQPQHF	TGCGCCAGCAGTGAGTGGGGGGGCAATCAGCCCCAGCATTTT
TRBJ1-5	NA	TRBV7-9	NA	CASSVGGRGGYSNQPQHF	TGTGCCAGCAGCGTAGGGGGAAGAGGGGGATATAGCAATCAGCCCCAGCATTTT
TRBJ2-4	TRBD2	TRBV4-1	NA	CASSQDRIRLAGPLLAKNIQYF	TGCGCCAGCAGCCAAGATCGAATCCGGCTAGCGGGGCCCTTACTGGCCAAAAACATTCAGTACTTC
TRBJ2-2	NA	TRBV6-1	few	CASSEKWASGELFF	TGTGCCAGCAGTGAAAAATGGGCGTCCGGGGAGCTGTTTTTT
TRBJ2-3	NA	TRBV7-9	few	CATKSGYSTDTQYF	TGTGCCACCAAATCGGGGTATAGCACAGATACGCAGTATTTT
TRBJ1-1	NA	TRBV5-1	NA	CASSNLVGGTEAFF	TGCGCCAGCTCCAACCTTGTGGGGGGCACTGAAGCTTTCTTT
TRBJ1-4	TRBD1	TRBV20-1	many	CSARDPKQGAEKLFF	TGCAGTGCTAGAGATCCCAAGCAGGGGGCTGAAAAACTGTTTTTT
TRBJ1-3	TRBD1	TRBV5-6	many	CASSFLDREVGNTIYF	TGTGCCAGCAGCTTCCTAGACAGGGAGGTTGGAAACACCATATATTTT
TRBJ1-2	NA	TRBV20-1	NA	CSARMAGARFTYGYTF	TGCAGTGCTAGAATGGCAGGGGCGAGATTTACCTATGGCTACACCTTC
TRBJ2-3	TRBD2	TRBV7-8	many	CASSFTRLAGAPGTQYF	TGTGCCAGCAGCTTCACTCGACTAGCGGGGGCACCCGGAACGCAGTATTTT